Listed here are 22 T cell receptor beta chains from one sample, sequenced in a study of shared clonotypes between healthy human individuals. The protocol was immunoSEQ multiplex PCR, while the TCRdb copy is restricted to in-frame clones and leaves out a portion. The data contain approximately 180,000 clones, roughly 91% of them singletons. The sequencing sample was made of naive CD4+ T cells sorted from blood. Subset of the sample: CD45RA+ positively selected. These receptors were taken from a woman aged 25 to 39 in good health.

This sequence joins TRBV18 and TRBJ1-1, with a possible D match to TRBD1 (5 bases). The length of the CDR3 is 15 residues. With 8 bases removed from V and 1 base from J, the gap between germline ends came to 17 bases. The germline V gene has CDR1 KGHSH and CDR2 LQKENI. CDR3 protein: CASATDNVRNTEAFF. CDR3 in DNA: TGTGCCAGCGCGACAGACAACGTTCGGAACACTGAAGCTTTCTTT.

The V gene is TRBV5-4, the J gene TRBJ2-2; no clear D gene. Germline lookup yields CDR1 SGHNT and CDR2 YYREEE (reference sequence). V was pared by 7 bases and J by 4 bases, with 11 bases between. The CDR3 spans 13 residues. Here the CDR3 reads CASGETGTGELFF. DNA for the CDR3: TGTGCCAGCGGAGAGACTGGCACCGGGGAGCTGTTTTTT.

The rearrangement joins TRBV7-3 to TRBJ2-1, with TRBD2 matching 9 bases. The CDR3 has 15 residues. V gave up 4 bases and J gave up 1 base; unmatched junction bases: 2. Germline values: CDR1 SGHTA, CDR2 FQGTGA. The DNA of the CDR3 is TGTGCCAGCAGCTCCCTAGCGGGATCCTACAATGAGCAGTTCTTC. Amino acids: CASSSLAGSYNEQFF.

This chain uses TRBV28 with TRBJ2-7; D possibly corresponds to TRBD1 (5 bases). CDR3 length: 14 residues. Trimming removed 2 bases from V and 6 bases from J, with 14 bases in between. CDR1 and CDR2 (germline): MDHEN, SYDVKM. CDR3 residues: CASSLVRVFSEQYF. The CDR3 nucleotides read TGTGCCAGCAGTTTAGTCAGGGTTTTCTCCGAGCAGTACTTC. The full variable domain, completed using reference TRBV28 and TRBJ2-7, is DVKVTQSSRYLVKRTGEKVFLECVQDMDHENMFWYRQDPGLGLRLIYFSYDVKMKEKGDIPEGYSVSREKKERFSLILESASTNQTSMYLCASSLVRVFSEQYFGPGTRLTVT.

This rearrangement joins TRBV14 to TRBJ2-1, with a possible D match to TRBD1 (6 bases). Germline V gene lookup returns CDR1 SGHDN and CDR2 FVKESK. The CDR3 contains 13 residues. Trimming took off 0 bases at V and 8 bases at J, with 8 bases between the two ends. Here the CDR3 DNA reads TGTGCCAGCAGCCAAGATTACAGGGATGAGCAGTTCTTC. It is translated as CASSQDYRDEQFF.

V is TRBV19 and J is TRBJ1-1; D is unresolved. Germline values: CDR1 LNHDA, CDR2 SQIVND (reference sequence). Trimming stripped 4 bases from V and 4 bases from J, with 16 bases between. The CDR3 runs 15 residues. This chain's CDR3 is CASSTAPEGGTEAFF. CDR3 in DNA: TGTGCCAGTAGTACAGCCCCGGAGGGAGGCACTGAAGCTTTCTTT.

The rearrangement links TRBV6-6 to TRBJ2-7, with 9 nucleotides matching TRBD1. CDR1 and CDR2 from the germline V gene are MNHNY and SVGAGI (reference sequence). There are 15 residues in the CDR3. V lost 6 bases and J lost 3; bases outside the gene matches: 9. CDR3 in DNA: TGTGCCAGCAGCCCCGGGGGGACAGGGAACTACGAGCAGTACTTC. Translation: CASSPGGTGNYEQYF.

The gene calls are TRBV2 and TRBJ2-1; 7 positions agree with TRBD2. Germline loops: CDR1 SNHLY, CDR2 FYNNEI. The CDR3 sequence is 14 residues long. Trimming cost V 11 bases and J 4 bases; bases outside gene matches: 11. The CDR3 loop reads CAAKSSSGYNEQFF. The CDR3 region has the DNA TGTGCCGCCAAGTCGTCTAGCGGATACAATGAGCAGTTCTTC.

The chain is built from TRBV2 and TRBJ2-7; D may be TRBD2 (6 bases). This CDR3 contains 17 residues. The germline V and J ends were trimmed by 2 bases and 0 bases, with 17 bases remaining between them. The germline V gene has CDR1 SNHLY and CDR2 FYNNEI. CDR3 coding DNA: TGTGCCAGCAGTGAACCTGGGGAGGCTGCCAGCTCCTACGAGCAGTACTTC. It yields the protein CASSEPGEAASSYEQYF. Complete variable domain (other parts from reference TRBV2 and TRBJ2-7): EPEVTQTPSHQVTQMGQEVILRCVPISNHLYFYWYRQILGQKVEFLVSFYNNEISEKSEIFDDQFSVERPDGSNFTLKIRSTKLEDSAMYFCASSEPGEAASSYEQYFGPGTRLTVT.

The gene calls are TRBV29-1 and TRBJ2-5; 7 bases are a match to TRBD1. J was trimmed by 5 bases and V by 6 bases; bases with no gene match: 9. CDR1 is SQVTM and CDR2 is ANQGSEA in the germline V gene. CDR3 size: 13 residues. The CDR3 sequence is CSVLQGLGETQYF. The CDR3 DNA sequence: TGCAGCGTACTACAGGGGTTGGGGGAGACCCAGTACTTC.

In regard to this clone: Other nucleotide sequences from this sample produce the same CDR3. The DNA for the CDR3 is TGTGCCAGCTCACCAGGGGAAGGGCAGCCCCAGCATTTT. It translates to CASSPGEGQPQHF. The gene calls are TRBV18 and TRBJ1-5; D ambiguous. The V gene's germline CDR1 is KGHSH and CDR2 LQKENI. The CDR3 runs to 13 residues. Trimming shortened V by 2 bases and J by 7 bases, and 9 bases separated the two germline ends. Full variable domain (rest looked up from reference TRBV18 and TRBJ1-5): NAGVMQNPRHLVRRRGQEARLRCSPMKGHSHVYWYRQLPEEGLKFMVYLQKENIIDESGMPKERFSAEFPKEGPSILRIQQVVRGDSAAYFCASSPGEGQPQHFGDGTRLSIL.

The chain joins TRBV30 to TRBJ2-5, with unresolved D. V shed 2 bases and J shed 11 bases, with 15 bases lying between them. The CDR3 is 12 residues long. Germline CDR1 GTSNPN, CDR2 SVGIG (reference sequence). CDR3 in DNA: TGTGCCTGGAGTCGGAACGGTGAGGAACAGTACTTC. This translates into CAWSRNGEEQYF.

The chain links TRBV6-5 to TRBJ2-3; 11 bases line up with TRBD2. The CDR3 consists of 12 residues. V was pared by 8 bases and J by 5 bases, with 0 bases of the junction left unmatched. Per germline, CDR1 MNHEY and CDR2 SVGAGI. For the CDR3, the DNA is TGTGCCAGCGGGACTAGCGGAGATACGCAGTATTTT. This gives the protein CASGTSGDTQYF.

This chain uses TRBV28 with TRBJ1-5; D remains ambiguous. Trimming shortened V by 4 bases and J by 2 bases, and 18 bases separated the two germline ends. The CDR3 sequence is 17 residues long. Germline V CDR1 and CDR2: MDHEN, SYDVKM. The CDR3 sequence is CASSSTGFRRGNQPQHF. The CDR3 nucleotides read TGTGCCAGCAGTTCCACGGGATTCCGAAGAGGCAATCAGCCCCAGCATTTT.

This clone came up once. The rearrangement joins TRBV18 to TRBJ2-7; no reliable D call. The germline V gene encodes CDR1 KGHSH and CDR2 LQKENI. This CDR3 comprises 12 residues. Trimming took off 5 bases at V and 5 bases at J, with 10 bases between the two ends. The CDR3 here is CASSWEENEQYF. The CDR3 region has the DNA TGTGCCAGCTCATGGGAAGAGAACGAGCAGTACTTC.

V and J are TRBV28 and TRBJ2-7; TRBD1 agrees at 9 bases. With V trimmed by 3 bases and J by 2 bases, 5 bases remained unmatched. The CDR3 contains 15 residues. CDR1 MDHEN and CDR2 SYDVKM come from the germline V gene. The CDR3 DNA reads TGTGCCAGCAGTTTGTTTGGGACAGGGACCTACGAGCAGTACTTC. Protein sequence: CASSLFGTGTYEQYF.

The V gene is TRBV7-9, the J gene TRBJ2-2; D is unresolved. The CDR3 is made up of 13 amino acids. Germline V gene data show CDR1 as SEHNR and CDR2 as FQNEAQ (reference sequence). Trimming left V 2 bases short and J 4 bases short, with 5 bases between. CDR3: CASSLIGTGELFF. In nucleotides, the CDR3 is TGTGCCAGCAGCTTAATCGGCACCGGGGAGCTGTTTTTT.

The chain has TRBV29-1 and TRBJ2-7; a weak D match, TRBD1 (6 bases). The CDR3 is 11 residues long. V lost 4 bases, J lost 5 bases, and 9 bases lay in between. Germline CDR1 reads SQVTM; CDR2 reads ANQGSEA. CDR3 residues: CSVGTVDEQYF. The CDR3 DNA sequence: TGCAGCGTTGGGACAGTAGACGAGCAGTACTTC.

The rearrangement links TRBV28 to TRBJ1-2, with 9 bases aligning to TRBD1. CDR3 length equals 15 residues. Looked up from germline, CDR1 is MDHEN and CDR2 is SYDVKM. J lost 4 bases, V lost 5 bases, and 8 bases had no gene match. CDR3 coding DNA: TGTGCCAGCAGTCTCCCTGGGACAGGGACCTATGGCTACACCTTC. Its protein product is CASSLPGTGTYGYTF.

The chain couples TRBV4-2 to TRBJ2-6, with TRBD2 matching 9 bases. Germline V lookup: CDR1 LGHNA, CDR2 YNFKEQ. V lost 0 bases to trimming and J lost 0 bases; unmatched junction nucleotides: 6. The CDR3 is 19 amino acids. CDR3 loop: CASSQDLRSGSSGANVLTF. CDR3 sequence (DNA): TGTGCCAGCAGCCAAGATCTTCGTAGCGGGAGCTCTGGGGCCAACGTCCTGACTTTC.

As concerns this clone: The same CDR3 is also encoded by other DNA sequences in this sample. J is TRBJ2-7 and V is TRBV28, with 7 bases that match TRBD1. The CDR3 length is 12 residues. V lost 6 bases, J lost 4 bases, and 3 bases stayed unmatched. CDR1 and CDR2 (germline): MDHEN, SYDVKM. Here the CDR3 reads CASSRQGYEQYF. The DNA of the CDR3 is TGTGCCAGCAGCCGACAGGGTTACGAGCAGTACTTC.

The chain is built from TRBV27 and TRBJ2-5; 8 nucleotides agree with TRBD2. The J call is uncertain, as TRBJ2-7 better fits the DNA end. CDR3 length: 13 amino acids. Germline V gives CDR1 MNHEY, CDR2 SMNVEV (reference sequence). CDR3 sequence reads: CASRALAGFEQYF. CDR3 nucleotides: TGTGCCAGCAGGGCGTTAGCGGGATTCGAGCAGTACTTC.